This T cell receptor (beta chain) was profiled in a study of control samples from healthy donors and cancer patients. Data came from immunoSEQ multiplex PCR; TCRdb stores just in-frame clones and leaves some out. The sample lists approximately 58,000 clones, 70% to 90% occurring once. In this sample, this clone turned up a few times. Between the trimmed V and J ends, which lost 9 bases and 0 bases, there was a span of 12 bases. The CDR3 contains 13 residues. Germline lookup yields CDR1 SGHTA and CDR2 FQGTGA. This chain links TRBV7-3 with TRBJ2-7, with a weak D call TRBD1 (5 bases). The receptor was isolated from a woman aged 60-75 years with lung cancer. Sequenced input: PBMCs. The CDR3 bases are TGTGCCAGTTCCGCCCAGGGCTCCTACGAGCAGTACTTC. This codes for CASSAQGSYEQYF.